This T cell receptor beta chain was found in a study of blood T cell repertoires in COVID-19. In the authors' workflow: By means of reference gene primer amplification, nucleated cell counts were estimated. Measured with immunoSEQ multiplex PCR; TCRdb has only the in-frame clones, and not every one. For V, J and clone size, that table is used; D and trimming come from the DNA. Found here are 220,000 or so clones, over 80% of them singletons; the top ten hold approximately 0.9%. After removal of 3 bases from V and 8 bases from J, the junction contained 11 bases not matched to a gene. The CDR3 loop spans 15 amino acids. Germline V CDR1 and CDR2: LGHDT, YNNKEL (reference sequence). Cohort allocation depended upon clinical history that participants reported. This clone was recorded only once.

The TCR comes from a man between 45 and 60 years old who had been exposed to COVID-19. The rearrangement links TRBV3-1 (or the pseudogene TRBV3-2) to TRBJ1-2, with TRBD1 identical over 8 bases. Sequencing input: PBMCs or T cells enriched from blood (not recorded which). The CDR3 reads CASSHLPDRVSGYTF. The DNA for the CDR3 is TGTGCCAGCAGCCATCTCCCGGACAGGGTTTCCGGCTACACCTTC.